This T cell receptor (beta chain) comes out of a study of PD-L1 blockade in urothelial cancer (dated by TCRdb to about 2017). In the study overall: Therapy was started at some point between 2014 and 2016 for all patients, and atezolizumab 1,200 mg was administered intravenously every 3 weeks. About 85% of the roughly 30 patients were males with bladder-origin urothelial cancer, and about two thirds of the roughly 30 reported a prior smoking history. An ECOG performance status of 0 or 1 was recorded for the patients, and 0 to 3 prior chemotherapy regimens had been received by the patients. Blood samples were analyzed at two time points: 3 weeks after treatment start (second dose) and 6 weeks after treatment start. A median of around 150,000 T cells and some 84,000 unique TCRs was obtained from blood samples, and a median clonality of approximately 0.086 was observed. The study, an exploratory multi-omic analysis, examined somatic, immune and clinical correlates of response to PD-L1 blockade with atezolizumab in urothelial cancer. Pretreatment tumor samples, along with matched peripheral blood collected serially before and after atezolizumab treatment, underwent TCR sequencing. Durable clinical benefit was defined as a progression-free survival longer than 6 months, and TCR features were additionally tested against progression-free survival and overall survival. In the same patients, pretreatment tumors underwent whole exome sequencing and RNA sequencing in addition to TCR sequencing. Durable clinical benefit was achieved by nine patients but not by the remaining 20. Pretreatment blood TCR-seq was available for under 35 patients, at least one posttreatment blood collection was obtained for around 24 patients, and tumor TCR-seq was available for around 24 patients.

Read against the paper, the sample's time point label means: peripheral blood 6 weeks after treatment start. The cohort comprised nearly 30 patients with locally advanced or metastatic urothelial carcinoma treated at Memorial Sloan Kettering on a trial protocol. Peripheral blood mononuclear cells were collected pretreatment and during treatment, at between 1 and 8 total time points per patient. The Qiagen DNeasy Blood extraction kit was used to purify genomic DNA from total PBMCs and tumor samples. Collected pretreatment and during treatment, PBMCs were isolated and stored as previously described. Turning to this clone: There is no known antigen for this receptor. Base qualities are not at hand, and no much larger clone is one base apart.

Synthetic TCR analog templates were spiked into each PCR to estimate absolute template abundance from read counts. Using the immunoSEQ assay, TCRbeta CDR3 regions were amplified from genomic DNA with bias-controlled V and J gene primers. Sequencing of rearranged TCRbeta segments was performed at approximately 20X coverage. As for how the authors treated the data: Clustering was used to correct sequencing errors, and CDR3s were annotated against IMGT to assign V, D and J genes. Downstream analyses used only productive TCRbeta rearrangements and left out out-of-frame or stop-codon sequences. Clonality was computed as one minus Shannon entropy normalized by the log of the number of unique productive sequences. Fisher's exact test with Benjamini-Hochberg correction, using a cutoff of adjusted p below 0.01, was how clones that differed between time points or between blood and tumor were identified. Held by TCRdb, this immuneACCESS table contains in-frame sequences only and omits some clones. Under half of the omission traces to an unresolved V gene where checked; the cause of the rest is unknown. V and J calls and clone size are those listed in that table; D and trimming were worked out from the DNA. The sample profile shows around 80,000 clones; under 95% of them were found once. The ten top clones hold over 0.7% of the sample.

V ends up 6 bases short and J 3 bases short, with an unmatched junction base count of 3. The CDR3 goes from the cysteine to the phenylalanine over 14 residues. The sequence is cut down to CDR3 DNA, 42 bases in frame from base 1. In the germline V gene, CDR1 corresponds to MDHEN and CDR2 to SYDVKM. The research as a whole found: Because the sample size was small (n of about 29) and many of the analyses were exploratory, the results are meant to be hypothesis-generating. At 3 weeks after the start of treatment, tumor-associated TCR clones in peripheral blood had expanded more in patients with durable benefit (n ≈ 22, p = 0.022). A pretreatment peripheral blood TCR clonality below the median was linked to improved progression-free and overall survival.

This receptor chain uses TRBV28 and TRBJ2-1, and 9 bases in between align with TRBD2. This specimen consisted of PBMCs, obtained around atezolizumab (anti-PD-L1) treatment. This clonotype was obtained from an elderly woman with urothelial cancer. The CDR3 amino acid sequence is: CASSGREGYNEQFF. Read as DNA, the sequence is TGTGCCAGCAGCGGGCGGGAGGGCTACAATGAGCAGTTCTTC.